This TCR beta chain was sequenced during a study of blood T cell repertoires in COVID-19. A remark on this clone: This same CDR3 is encoded by further DNA sequences in the sample.

This CDR3 has 15 amino acids. Per the germline V gene, CDR1 is MNHEY and CDR2 is SVGAGI. V was clipped by 0 bases and J by 10 bases; unmatched bases: 3. Using immunoSEQ multiplex PCR, the repertoire was profiled, and TCRdb retains in-frame clones only, with some absent. The data hold tens of thousands of clones, with 60% to 85% observed a single time. The specimen sequenced was peripheral blood. The chain carries TRBV6-5 and TRBJ1-6; 10 positions agree with TRBD1. The sequence was obtained from a human donor in a cohort sampled during active COVID-19. Here the CDR3 DNA reads TGTGCCAGCAGTTACTCGGGACAGGGGAACTCACCCCTCCACTTT. It codes for CASSYSGQGNSPLHF.